The rows below give T cell receptor beta chains drawn from one sample of a study of T cell responses to AZD1222 COVID-19 vaccine. The table came from immunoSEQ multiplex PCR; TCRdb's copy has only in-frame clones and leaves some out. The sample's table shows around 150,000 clones. The sample consisted of peripheral blood. The receptor source for this set is an adult in good health. Both conserved end residues are part of each CDR3. D genes are given only for firm matches.

j_call	v_call	d_call	cdr3_length	cdr3_nt	cdr3_aa
TRBJ1-1	TRBV5-1	NA	12	TGCGCCAGCAGCTTTGCGGGTCTAGAAGCTTTCTTT	CASSFAGLEAFF
TRBJ2-1	TRBV7-9	TRBD2	16	TGTGCCAGCAGCTTATTTCGCCTAGCGGGGAACAATGAGCAGTTCTTC	CASSLFRLAGNNEQFF
TRBJ1-6	TRBV9	NA	15	TGTGCCAGCAGCGTAGTTCTGGGGTCTAATTCACCCCTCCACTTT	CASSVVLGSNSPLHF
TRBJ1-5	TRBV7-9	NA	12	TGTGCCAGCAGCTTGGGCAATCAGCCCCAGCATTTT	CASSLGNQPQHF
TRBJ2-5	TRBV29-1	NA	12	TGCAGCGTTGCCCCAGGGGCAGAGACCCAGTACTTC	CSVAPGAETQYF
TRBJ2-3	TRBV3-1/TRBV3-2	NA	15	TGTGCCAGCAGCCAAGGTCACGTGGGCACAGATACGCAGTATTTT	CASSQGHVGTDTQYF
TRBJ1-5	TRBV12-3/TRBV12-4	NA	13	TGTGCCAGCAGCTTCTTTGGTGGACAGCCCCAGCATTTT	CASSFFGGQPQHF
TRBJ2-6	TRBV11-3	NA	16	TGTGCCAGCAGCCCCTTCTTTGGATCTGGGGCCAACGTCCTGACTTTC	CASSPFFGSGANVLTF
TRBJ1-6	TRBV21-1	NA	16	TGTGCCAGCCGGAGATCAGGGACAAGCTTAAATTCACCCCTCCACTTT	CASRRSGTSLNSPLHF
TRBJ2-7	TRBV9	NA	13	TGTGCCAGCAGCGGAGGGACGCGGAGCGAGCAGTACTTC	CASSGGTRSEQYF
TRBJ2-7	TRBV20-1	TRBD2	14	TGCAGTGCTAGTCCTAGCGGGGGCAACTACGAGCAGTACTTC	CSASPSGGNYEQYF
TRBJ2-7	TRBV3-1/TRBV3-2	TRBD2	16	TGTGCCAGCAGCCAAGTCGGAGCGGGGGACTCCTACGAGCAGTACTTC	CASSQVGAGDSYEQYF
TRBJ2-7	TRBV19	NA	16	TGTGCCAGTAGTGTCGTTTTCTCGGACACCCCCTACGAGCAGTACTTC	CASSVVFSDTPYEQYF
TRBJ1-1	TRBV7-9	TRBD1	14	TGTGCCAGCAGGCCCCCGGGACAGCTTGCTGAAGCTTTCTTT	CASRPPGQLAEAFF
TRBJ2-7	TRBV11-3	NA	13	TGTGCCAGCAGCCTAAGGACAACCTACGAGCAGTACTTC	CASSLRTTYEQYF
TRBJ2-2	TRBV21-1	NA	15	TGTGCCAGCAGCCTTATGACTGAGAACACCGGGGAGCTGTTTTTT	CASSLMTENTGELFF
TRBJ1-1	TRBV5-1	NA	13	TGCGCCAGCAGCTTGGGGGCCGGCACTGAAGCTTTCTTT	CASSLGAGTEAFF
TRBJ2-3	TRBV6-6	NA	13	TGTGCCAGCAGCGGGGGGCCCGCCGATACGCAGTATTTT	CASSGGPADTQYF
TRBJ1-2	TRBV7-9	NA	16	TGTGCCAGCAGCTTGGGCAAAGTGGGGGGTAACTATGGCTACACCTTC	CASSLGKVGGNYGYTF
TRBJ2-2	TRBV6-4	NA	16	TGTGCCAGCAGGCGCGCGCTATCTTCGAACACCGGGGAGCTGTTTTTT	CASRRALSSNTGELFF
TRBJ2-3	TRBV2	TRBD1	15	TGTGCCAGCTGCGACGGACAGGGGCCCACAGATACGCAGTATTTT	CASCDGQGPTDTQYF
TRBJ1-5	TRBV19	NA	15	TGTGCCAGTAACCCGGGGGTGGGCAGCAATCAGCCCCAGCATTTT	CASNPGVGSNQPQHF
TRBJ1-2	TRBV25-1	NA	12	TGTGCCAGCAGCGGGGGCAACTATGGCTACACCTTC	CASSGGNYGYTF
TRBJ1-5	TRBV13	NA	15	TGTGCCAGCAGCTCCCGACACAATAGCAATCAGCCCCAGCATTTT	CASSSRHNSNQPQHF
TRBJ1-1	TRBV20-1	NA	11	TGCAGTGCCAGGACAGCACGTGAAGCTTTCTTT	CSARTAREAFF
TRBJ2-7	TRBV28	TRBD2	15	TGTGCCAGCAGTTTAGGCGGGGGAGTCCCCTACGAGCAGTACTTC	CASSLGGGVPYEQYF
TRBJ2-5	TRBV4-1	TRBD1	16	TGCGCCAGCAGCCTGTCCGGACAGGGAATTTCAGAGACCCAGTACTTC	CASSLSGQGISETQYF